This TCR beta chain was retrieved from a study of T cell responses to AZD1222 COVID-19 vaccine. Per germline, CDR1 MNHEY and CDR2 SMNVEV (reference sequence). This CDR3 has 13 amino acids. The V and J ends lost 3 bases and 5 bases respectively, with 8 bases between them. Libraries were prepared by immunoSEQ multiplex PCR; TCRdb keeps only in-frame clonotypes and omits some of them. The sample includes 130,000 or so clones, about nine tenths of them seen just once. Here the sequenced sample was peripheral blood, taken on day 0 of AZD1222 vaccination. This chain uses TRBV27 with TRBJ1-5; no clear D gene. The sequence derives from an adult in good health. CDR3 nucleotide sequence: TGTGCCAGCAGTTTTGAGGCGCATCAGCCCCAGCATTTT. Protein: CASSFEAHQPQHF.